The 18 T cell receptor beta chains presented below share a single source sample, sequenced in a study of OX40 agonist ivuxolimab in advanced cancers. Clones were sequenced by immunoSEQ multiplex PCR, and TCRdb holds only the in-frame ones, with some missing. The data show 70,000 to 85,000 clones, with roughly 84% seen just once and around 1.1% held by the top ten. The specimen was CD4+ or CD8+ T cells sorted from blood, collected in a trial of the OX40 agonist ivuxolimab. The receptors stem from an adult with an advanced solid tumor such as melanoma, head and neck, liver or kidney cancer.

The chain uses TRBV11-3 and TRBJ1-1, with 9 bases lining up with TRBD1. There are 16 residues in the CDR3. With V trimmed by 4 bases and J by 3 bases, 9 bases remained unmatched. From germline, CDR1 is SGHNT and CDR2 YENEEA. The CDR3 is CASSSHRWTGDTEAFF. The CDR3 DNA sequence: TGTGCCAGCAGCTCCCATCGATGGACAGGGGACACTGAAGCTTTCTTT.

The chain recombines TRBV7-2 with TRBJ2-5; no definite D call. Germline loops: CDR1 SGHTA, CDR2 FQGNSA. The CDR3 length is 13 residues. V was clipped by 5 bases and J by 7 bases, with 14 bases between them. Here the CDR3 reads CASSQSQSGTQYF. CDR3 in DNA: TGTGCCAGCAGCCAATCTCAATCGGGGACCCAGTACTTC.

The chain recombines TRBV4-3 with TRBJ2-2; 7 bases fit TRBD1. The CDR3 contains 17 residues. J lost 4 bases, V lost 1 base, and 9 bases had no gene match. Germline CDR1 is LGHNA and CDR2 is YSLEER. CDR3 sequence reads: CASSQAPGQDGTGELFF. The CDR3, as DNA: TGCGCCAGCAGCCAAGCCCCCGGACAGGACGGCACCGGGGAGCTGTTTTTT.

The chain recombines TRBV18 with TRBJ1-2; TRBD1 might be the D (5 bases). The V end was cut by 3 bases, the J end by 5 bases, with 13 bases between. Per the germline V gene, CDR1 is KGHSH and CDR2 is LQKENI. This CDR3 contains 14 residues. In DNA, the CDR3 is TGTGCCAGCTCACCTTCCGGGACGCAGTATGGCTACACCTTC. It encodes CASSPSGTQYGYTF.

CDR3 amino acids: CASSFDRYNGYTF. CDR3 in DNA: TGTGCCAGCAGCTTTGACAGGTATAATGGCTACACCTTC. J is TRBJ1-2 and V is TRBV5-4; D possibly corresponds to TRBD1 (6 bases). CDR3 length equals 13 residues. The germline gives CDR1 SGHNT, CDR2 YYREEE (reference sequence). Trimming took off 2 bases at V and 6 bases at J, with 11 bases between the two ends.

The rearrangement joins TRBV5-1 to TRBJ2-7, with a weak D call TRBD1 (6 bases). This CDR3 region has 14 residues. Deletions cut 0 bases from V and 2 bases from J, with 9 bases between. Germline V lookup: CDR1 SGHRS, CDR2 YFSETQ. CDR3 nucleotide sequence: TGCGCCAGCAGCTTGGTGGACAGAGCCTACGAGCAGTACTTC. This encodes CASSLVDRAYEQYF.

J is TRBJ1-2 and V is TRBV7-6; 7 bases are shared with TRBD1. The length of the CDR3 is 15 residues. Per the germline V gene, CDR1 is SGHVS and CDR2 is FNYEAQ. The V gene end was trimmed by 0 bases and the J gene end by 7 bases; junction bases not matched to a gene: 8. CDR3 sequence reads: CASSLARDRAGGYTF. The CDR3 nucleotides read TGTGCCAGCAGCTTAGCTCGTGACAGGGCAGGTGGCTACACCTTC.

The chain has TRBV5-8 and TRBJ1-5; no firm D call. Germline CDR1 reads SGHTS; CDR2 reads YDEGEE. V lost 1 base to trimming and J lost 4 bases, with 6 bases between them. This CDR3 region has 13 residues. CDR3 in DNA: TGTGCCAGCAGCTTGAGAGGGAATCAGCCCCAGCATTTT. This gives the protein CASSLRGNQPQHF.

J is TRBJ2-3 and V is TRBV6-1; TRBD1 agrees at 7 bases. This CDR3 is built from 15 residues. V gave up 8 bases and J gave up 0 bases; unmatched junction bases: 8. CDR1 is MNHNS and CDR2 is SASEGT in the germline V gene. The CDR3 sequence is CASSVGTVSTDTQYF. The CDR3 region has the DNA TGTGCCAGCTCCGTTGGGACAGTGAGCACAGATACGCAGTATTTT.

The chain joins TRBV7-9 to TRBJ1-1; possibly TRBD1 for D (5 bases). This CDR3 is 13 amino acids long. Germline values: CDR1 SEHNR, CDR2 FQNEAQ (reference sequence). Trimming removed 5 bases from V and 4 bases from J, with 11 bases in between. The CDR3 spells CASSAQEGTEAFF. DNA of the CDR3: TGTGCCAGCAGCGCACAGGAGGGCACTGAAGCTTTCTTT. Variable domain in full (rest from reference TRBV7-9 and TRBJ1-1): DTGVSQNPRHKITKRGQNVTFRCDPISEHNRLYWYRQTLGQGPEFLTYFQNEAQLEKSRLLSDRFSAERPKGSFSTLEIQRTEQGDSAMYLCASSAQEGTEAFFGQGTRLTVV.

The chain couples TRBV9 to TRBJ1-1; D remains ambiguous. The CDR3 is made up of 12 amino acids. Trimming removed 4 bases from V and 6 bases from J, with 10 bases in between. Per germline, CDR1 SGDLS and CDR2 YYNGEE. CDR3 sequence: CASSLPQSEAFF. The CDR3 coding sequence is TGTGCCAGCAGCCTCCCTCAATCTGAAGCTTTCTTT. The entire variable domain, with the rest obtained from reference TRBV9 and TRBJ1-1, is as follows: DSGVTQTPKHLITATGQRVTLRCSPRSGDLSVYWYQQSLDQGLQFLIQYYNGEERAKGNILERFSAQQFPDLHSELNLSSLELGDSALYFCASSLPQSEAFFGQGTRLTVV.

This chain uses TRBV6-5 with TRBJ2-1; 10 nucleotides align to TRBD1. The ends lost 0 bases at V and 3 bases at J; junction bases unmatched: 2. CDR3 length equals 16 residues. Germline assignment: CDR1 MNHEY and CDR2 SVGAGI. CDR3 residues: CASSYSGTGDYNEQFF. The DNA for the CDR3 is TGTGCCAGCAGTTACTCGGGGACAGGGGACTACAATGAGCAGTTCTTC.

The J gene is TRBJ2-1, the V gene TRBV7-2; D is unclear. In germline, CDR1 is SGHTA, CDR2 FQGNSA. V was clipped by 1 base and J by 5 bases, with 6 bases between them. The CDR3 extends over 13 amino acids. The CDR3 DNA reads TGTGCCAGCAGCTTAGGAGTGGACAATGAGCAGTTCTTC. Translated: CASSLGVDNEQFF. The full variable domain, with the rest looked up from reference TRBV7-2 and TRBJ2-1, is GAGVSQSPSNKVTEKGKDVELRCDPISGHTALYWYRQSLGQGLEFLIYFQGNSAPDKSGLPSDRFSAERTGGSVSTLTIQRTQQEDSAVYLCASSLGVDNEQFFGPGTRLTVL.

This CDR3 reads CASSQQMNTEAFF. The CDR3 DNA reads TGTGCCAGCTCACAACAAATGAACACTGAAGCTTTCTTT. This chain uses TRBV18 with TRBJ1-1; D is undetermined. CDR1 KGHSH and CDR2 LQKENI come from the germline V gene. The V end was cut by 4 bases, the J end by 0 bases, with 6 bases between. This CDR3 comprises 13 residues. The full variable domain, completed using reference TRBV18 and TRBJ1-1, is NAGVMQNPRHLVRRRGQEARLRCSPMKGHSHVYWYRQLPEEGLKFMVYLQKENIIDESGMPKERFSAEFPKEGPSILRIQQVVRGDSAAYFCASSQQMNTEAFFGQGTRLTVV.

This clone was detected only once. The chain couples TRBV19 to TRBJ2-6; no clear D. The CDR3 spans 13 residues. CDR1 is LNHDA, CDR2 SQIVND, per germline (reference sequence). The CDR3 loop reads CRSRHSGANVLTF. The CDR3 DNA is TGTAGGTCACGCCATTCTGGGGCCAACGTCCTGACTTTC.

This clone was picked up a small number of times. The genes are TRBV9 and TRBJ1-1, with unresolved D. Germline CDR1 is SGDLS and CDR2 is YYNGEE. Trimming pared 0 bases from V and 1 base from J, leaving 10 bases between. This CDR3 is built from 15 residues. In DNA form, the CDR3 reads TGTGCCAGCAGCGTAGGATCCCTACGGAACACTGAAGCTTTCTTT. Translation: CASSVGSLRNTEAFF. Drawing the rest from reference TRBV9 and TRBJ1-1, the complete variable domain is DSGVTQTPKHLITATGQRVTLRCSPRSGDLSVYWYQQSLDQGLQFLIQYYNGEERAKGNILERFSAQQFPDLHSELNLSSLELGDSALYFCASSVGSLRNTEAFFGQGTRLTVV.

The chain combines TRBV2 with TRBJ1-4; 7 bases align to TRBD1. The CDR3 has 14 amino acids. From germline, CDR1 is SNHLY and CDR2 FYNNEI. V trimming: 7 bases; J trimming: 8 bases; junction bases outside the gene matches: 10. The CDR3 loop is CASKRTGVGEKLFF. The CDR3 coding sequence is TGTGCCAGCAAAAGAACAGGGGTTGGGGAAAAACTGTTTTTT.

The V call is TRBV4-3, the J call TRBJ2-2, with D perhaps TRBD2 (5 bases). Trimming cost V 0 bases and J 4 bases, with 9 bases left between them. This CDR3 is built from 15 residues. Germline-derived CDR1 and CDR2 are LGHNA and YSLEER. The CDR3 nucleotides are TGCGCCAGCAGCCAAGATTCGGGGTTCACCGGGGAGCTGTTTTTT. This codes for CASSQDSGFTGELFF.